This T cell receptor (beta chain) was observed in a study of blood T cells in healthy people across ages. Study-wide results and limits: A roughly linear age-dependent decrease characterized TCR beta diversity per million T cells.

Donor samples were obtained from healthy Caucasian individuals from Russia, aged about 6 to 95. Each donor's blood draw was around 10 milliliters of peripheral blood. Together with a sample-barcoded 5' primer, a J-beta primer mix was included in a second PCR lasting 7 to 11 cycles. MiXCR was run by TCRdb on the 5' RACE reads, yielding one entry per CDR3 protein. The sample includes about 580,000 distinct CDR3 sequences, around 48% of them seen just once. Worth noting for this clonotype: What it recognizes is unknown.

Trimming took 0 bases from V and 7 from J, leaving 9 bases between them. The germline V gene has CDR1 SGHTA and CDR2 FQGTGA. The CDR3 spans 14 residues. The receptor's source is an elderly man in good health. Source material: blood. This chain connects TRBV7-3 to TRBJ1-4; no clear D gene. The CDR3 nucleotides are TGTGCCAGCAGCTTAACGGGGAGTGTTGAAAAACTGTTTTTT. The encoded protein is CASSLTGSVEKLFF.